What follows are 18 T cell receptor beta chains derived from one specimen sequenced in a study of response to subunit inactivated influenza vaccine. TCRdb passed the RT-PCR reads through MiXCR, listing each CDR3 protein once. The data hold 600,000 to 850,000 distinct CDR3 sequences, with 12% to 15% observed a single time. Specimen: PBMCs from blood, collected 14 to 15 days before vaccination. The receptors come from a man aged 50-59 years who received an inactivated influenza vaccine.

This clonotype was picked up a small number of times. The rearrangement uses TRBV29-1 and TRBJ2-5, with D possibly matching TRBD1 (6 bases). The CDR3 is 14 residues long. Trimming left V 6 bases short and J 2 bases short, with 16 bases between. The V gene's germline CDR1 is SQVTM and CDR2 ANQGSEA. DNA of the CDR3: TGCAGCGTCTTCGGGACAAGGCTTCAAGAGACCCAGTACTTC. Protein product: CSVFGTRLQETQYF.

This clonotype has ten or more counts. J is TRBJ2-5 and V is TRBV15, with D possibly TRBD1 on 6 matching bases. V lost 0 bases and J 5 bases, leaving 22 bases between the germline ends. This CDR3 contains 18 residues. In germline, CDR1 is LNHNV, CDR2 YYDKDF (reference sequence). In nucleotides, the CDR3 is TGTGCCACCAGCAGAGAGAAGGGGACATTACCTGAGATGGAGACCCAGTACTTC. This codes for CATSREKGTLPEMETQYF.

V and J are TRBV4-2 and TRBJ2-5; D call uncertain. The CDR3 covers 14 residues. The germline V gene has CDR1 LGHNA and CDR2 YNFKEQ. V was trimmed by 3 bases and J by 0 bases, leaving 8 bases between them. CDR3 sequence reads: CASSQDVNQETQYF. In DNA form, the CDR3 reads TGTGCCAGCAGCCAGGACGTCAACCAAGAGACCCAGTACTTC.

In this sample, this clonotype turned up a few times. The chain is built from TRBV4-1 and TRBJ2-3; 7 positions match TRBD1. The CDR3 is 15 amino acids. Per germline, CDR1 MGHRA and CDR2 YSYEKL. V trimming: 3 bases; J trimming: 1 base; junction bases outside the gene matches: 4. The CDR3 loop reads CASSHEGARTDTQYF. In nucleotides, the CDR3 is TGCGCCAGCAGCCATGAGGGGGCCCGCACAGATACGCAGTATTTT.

This clonotype was observed a few times. The chain has TRBV20-1 and TRBJ2-7; a weak D match, TRBD2 (6 bases). CDR1 and CDR2 from the germline V gene are DFQATT and SNEGSKA (reference sequence). The CDR3 is 13 amino acids. Trimming cost V 6 bases and J 3 bases, with 15 bases left between them. The CDR3 is CSARGLRDYEQYF. Written as DNA, the CDR3 is TGCAGTGCCCGTGGCCTGCGGGACTACGAGCAGTACTTC.

V usage is TRBV21-1 and J usage is TRBJ2-7. TRBV21-1 is noted as a pseudogene. The CDR3 length is 14 residues. The CDR3 coding sequence is TGTGCCAGCCCGTACAGCGCTTTCTCCTACGAGCAGTACTTC. It encodes CASPYSAFSYEQYF.

This chain links TRBV6-1 with TRBJ2-7, with D hard to call. The germline gives CDR1 MNHNS, CDR2 SASEGT. CDR3 length: 14 amino acids. Trimming removed 6 bases at V and 5 bases at J, with 17 bases between. The CDR3 coding sequence is TGTGCCAGCAGGAATAGAGGTTCCAACGACGAGCAGTACTTC. The encoded protein is CASRNRGSNDEQYF.

This clonotype was found a few times. The J gene is TRBJ1-2, the V gene TRBV6-5, with 7 positions matching TRBD1. Germline values: CDR1 MNHEY, CDR2 SVGAGI. The CDR3 is made up of 17 amino acids. Trimming at V came to 2 bases and at J to 0 bases, leaving 9 bases not matched to a gene. In DNA, the CDR3 is TGTGCCAGCAGTTACCGGACAGGACTCGGGGCTAACTATGGCTACACCTTC. Encoded protein: CASSYRTGLGANYGYTF.

This chain joins TRBV2 and TRBJ1-2, with no clear D. Germline CDR1 SNHLY, CDR2 FYNNEI. The CDR3 runs 12 residues. V was trimmed by 4 bases and J by 4 bases, leaving 7 bases between them. The chain's CDR3 is CASSAILYGYTF. CDR3 sequence (DNA): TGTGCCAGCAGTGCCATCCTCTATGGCTACACCTTC.

The gene calls are TRBV20-1 and TRBJ2-7; D unclear. The V and J ends lost 8 bases and 9 bases respectively, with 11 bases between them. From germline, CDR1 is DFQATT and CDR2 SNEGSKA (reference sequence). This CDR3 is 9 amino acids long. The chain's CDR3 is CSPTFGQYF. As DNA, the CDR3 is TGCAGTCCGACGTTCGGGCAGTACTTC.

The chain combines TRBV5-1 with TRBJ2-1; maybe TRBD1 (5 bases). Germline V gene data show CDR1 as SGHRS and CDR2 as YFSETQ. V was trimmed by 4 bases and J by 10 bases, leaving 18 bases between them. This CDR3 comprises 14 residues. The CDR3 loop reads CASSPTGTLWEQFF. The CDR3 region has the DNA TGCGCCAGCAGCCCCACAGGAACACTTTGGGAGCAGTTCTTC.

J is TRBJ2-3 and V is TRBV7-3, with D possibly being TRBD2 (6 bases). Trimming shortened V by 2 bases and J by 0 bases, and 12 bases separated the two germline ends. The CDR3 spans 16 residues. Germline lookup yields CDR1 SGHTA and CDR2 FQGTGA. The CDR3 region is CASSLLGSGSTDTQYF. CDR3 nucleotide sequence: TGTGCCAGCAGCTTATTGGGAAGCGGGAGCACAGATACGCAGTATTTT.

This clonotype turned up a few times. The chain uses TRBV20-1 and TRBJ2-7; D is perhaps TRBD2 (5 bases). This CDR3 region has 13 residues. Per germline, CDR1 DFQATT and CDR2 SNEGSKA (reference sequence). With 6 bases removed from V and 2 bases from J, the gap between germline ends came to 14 bases. CDR3 DNA: TGCAGTGCCCGGAGGCCCCGGGCCTACGAGCAGTACTTC. Translated: CSARRPRAYEQYF.

The chain carries TRBV27 and TRBJ2-5, with a possible D match to TRBD2 (5 bases). Trimming pared 3 bases from V and 2 bases from J, leaving 13 bases between. The CDR3 is 15 residues long. CDR1 is MNHEY and CDR2 is SMNVEV in the germline V gene (reference sequence). The DNA for the CDR3 is TGTGCCAGCAGTTTGTATACGGGAACTCAAGAGACCCAGTACTTC. Translated: CASSLYTGTQETQYF.

The gene calls are TRBV20-1 and TRBJ1-5, with TRBD1 matching over 7 bases. The CDR3 extends over 13 amino acids. The V segment lost 6 bases and the J segment 5 bases; nucleotides outside the gene matches: 7. CDR1 DFQATT and CDR2 SNEGSKA come from the germline V gene (reference sequence). CDR3 sequence: CSAIDRDDQPQHF. The CDR3 coding sequence is TGCAGTGCCATTGACAGGGACGATCAGCCCCAGCATTTT.

CDR3 amino acids: CASTVPNNEKLFF. The DNA of the CDR3 is TGTGCCAGCACTGTACCTAATAATGAAAAACTGTTTTTT. V is TRBV12-3 or TRBV12-4 and J is TRBJ1-4; D gene uncertain. Trimming shortened V by 7 bases and J by 4 bases, and 10 bases separated the two germline ends. The CDR3 has 13 amino acids.

This clonotype has a handful of counts. The V call is TRBV7-9, the J call TRBJ2-1; 13 bases line up with TRBD2. Germline-derived CDR1 and CDR2 are SEHNR and FQNEAQ (reference sequence). The CDR3 totals 17 residues. V shed 5 bases, J shed 4 bases, and the junction held 8 bases outside the gene matches. CDR3 sequence: CASSPGLAGRNYNEQFF. The CDR3 region has the DNA TGTGCCAGCAGCCCGGGACTAGCGGGGAGGAATTACAATGAGCAGTTCTTC.

This clonotype was counted ten times or more. The V and J genes are TRBV4-1 and TRBJ1-3; a weak D match, TRBD1 (6 bases). The germline gives CDR1 MGHRA, CDR2 YSYEKL. The V end lost 3 bases, the J end lost 0 bases, and 12 bases lay between the germline ends. The CDR3 totals 16 residues. The CDR3 loop is CASSQVEDSSGNTIYF. The CDR3, as DNA: TGCGCCAGCAGCCAGGTGGAGGACAGCTCTGGAAACACCATATATTTT.